The next 32 T cell receptor beta chains were all read from a single sample in a study of control samples from healthy donors and cancer patients. TCRdb's copy holds only in-frame clones and misses some; the assay was immunoSEQ multiplex PCR. The sample carries more than 85,000 clones, just over 90% recorded once. The sequencing sample was made of blood. These receptors were collected from a human donor in good health. The donor label of this sample is uncertain.

V is TRBV7-2 and J is TRBJ2-3; 10 bases fit TRBD2. The CDR3 totals 18 residues. The germline CDR1 and CDR2 sequences are SGHTA and FQGNSA. The J segment lost 4 bases and the V segment lost 5 bases, leaving 15 bases of the junction unmatched. The CDR3, as DNA: TGTGCCAGCAGCCGTAGATATAAAGCGGGGGGGCCTTCAGATACGCAGTATTTT. Its translation is CASSRRYKAGGPSDTQYF.

V usage is TRBV10-2 and J usage is TRBJ1-5, with a possible D match to TRBD1 (5 bases). Per germline, CDR1 WSHSY and CDR2 SAAADI. Trimming shortened V by 6 bases and J by 2 bases, and 8 bases separated the two germline ends. This CDR3 is 13 amino acids long. For the CDR3, the DNA is TGCGCCAGCAGGCAGGGTGGCAATCAGCCCCAGCATTTT. Translating gives CASRQGGNQPQHF.

This rearrangement joins TRBV7-6 to TRBJ2-5; D is possibly TRBD1 (6 bases). This CDR3 is built from 13 residues. Germline-derived CDR1 and CDR2 are SGHVS and FNYEAQ. Trimming took 5 bases from V and 2 from J, leaving 9 bases between them. CDR3 sequence reads: CASSTDRQETQYF. The CDR3 bases are TGTGCCAGCAGCACTGACAGGCAAGAGACCCAGTACTTC.

V gene TRBV19 combines with J gene TRBJ2-2; D is unresolved. The CDR3 covers 15 residues. Germline V gene lookup returns CDR1 LNHDA and CDR2 SQIVND (reference sequence). Trimming took off 4 bases at V and 1 base at J, with 10 bases between the two ends. As DNA, the CDR3 is TGTGCCAGTAGTAGACCAGGAAAGAACACCGGGGAGCTGTTTTTT. Amino acids: CASSRPGKNTGELFF.

J is TRBJ1-6 and V is TRBV12-1. TRBV12-1 is noted as a pseudogene. The CDR3 covers 16 residues. CDR3: CASSFVGFWLKSPLHF. The CDR3, as DNA: TGTGCCAGCAGCTTTGTAGGGTTTTGGTTGAAATCACCCCTCCACTTT.

The J gene is TRBJ2-5, the V gene TRBV7-8; no definite D call. The length of the CDR3 is 14 residues. The V end lost 1 base, the J end lost 3 bases, and 9 bases lay between the germline ends. CDR1 is SGHVS, CDR2 FQNEAQ, per germline. CDR3 coding DNA: TGTGCCAGCAGCTTAGTTTTGGGAAAAGAGACCCAGTACTTC. Amino acids: CASSLVLGKETQYF. The whole variable domain, filled in from reference TRBV7-8 and TRBJ2-5, reads GAGVSQSPRYKVAKRGQDVALRCDPISGHVSLFWYQQALGQGPEFLTYFQNEAQLDKSGLPSDRFFAERPEGSVSTLKIQRTQQEDSAVYLCASSLVLGKETQYFGPGTRLLVL.

Worth noting for this clone: One end of the junction is discordant with germline, which a read error may explain. The genes are TRBV11-2 and TRBJ2-3; possibly TRBD1 for D (6 bases). The CDR3 totals 14 residues. Germline V gene sequence: CDR1 SGHAT, CDR2 FQNNGV. CDR3 coding DNA: TGTGTCAGCAGCCCATGGGCAGGGGCAGATACGCAGTATTTT. As protein: CVSSPWAGADTQYF. The full variable domain, its missing parts supplied by reference TRBV11-2 and TRBJ2-3, is EAGVAQSPRYKIIEKRQSVAFWCNPISGHATLYWYQQILGQGPKLLIQFQNNGVVDDSQLPKDRFSAERLKGVDSTLKIQPAKLEDSAVYLCVSSPWAGADTQYFGPGTRLTVL.

The chain uses TRBV5-1 and TRBJ1-6; the D gene is possibly TRBD1 (6 bases). Germline-derived CDR1 and CDR2 are SGHRS and YFSETQ. The germline V and J ends were trimmed by 3 bases and 6 bases, with 22 bases remaining between them. The CDR3 loop spans 18 amino acids. CDR3 DNA: TGCGCCAGCAGCTCCGGGTTCGCGCAGGGGAGATTTAATTCACCCCTCCACTTT. Its protein is CASSSGFAQGRFNSPLHF.

The V gene is TRBV5-5, the J gene TRBJ2-3; TRBD1 matches 7 bases. V dropped 2 bases and J dropped 0; count of bases not matched to a gene: 3. CDR1 and CDR2 (germline): SGHKS, YYEKEE (reference sequence). CDR3 length equals 15 residues. CDR3 nucleotides: TGTGCCAGCAGCTTCGAGGGGGCTAGCACAGATACGCAGTATTTT. It is translated as CASSFEGASTDTQYF.

This clone was recorded only once. This chain joins TRBV5-6 and TRBJ1-6, with 7 bases fitting TRBD1. V was clipped by 4 bases and J by 7 bases; unmatched bases: 11. Germline assignment: CDR1 SGHDT and CDR2 YYEEEE. This CDR3 region has 16 residues. The DNA for the CDR3 is TGTGCCAGCAGCCCGAGGACAGGTTCGTTCAATTCACCCCTCCACTTT. Residues: CASSPRTGSFNSPLHF.

The rearrangement joins TRBV5-8 to TRBJ1-4; TRBD1 agrees at 12 bases. The CDR3 contains 16 residues. V gave up 0 bases and J gave up 8 bases; unmatched junction bases: 5. Germline V gene sequence: CDR1 SGHTS, CDR2 YDEGEE. The CDR3 nucleotides are TGTGCCAGCAGCTTGGCCTCCGGGACAGGGGGCGAAAAACTGTTTTTT. As protein: CASSLASGTGGEKLFF.

V is TRBV7-2 and J is TRBJ2-2, with D uncertain. The germline V and J ends were trimmed by 5 bases and 0 bases, with 7 bases remaining between them. Germline CDR1 SGHTA, CDR2 FQGNSA. The CDR3 totals 14 residues. CDR3 amino acids: CASSETANTGELFF. The CDR3 DNA sequence: TGTGCCAGCAGCGAAACAGCGAACACCGGGGAGCTGTTTTTT.

J is TRBJ1-3 and V is TRBV9; 7 positions agree with TRBD1. This CDR3 comprises 16 residues. J was trimmed by 0 bases and V by 2 bases; bases with no gene match: 5. CDR1 and CDR2 from the germline V gene are SGDLS and YYNGEE. CDR3 sequence: CASSVGDSFSGNTIYF. CDR3 DNA: TGTGCCAGCAGCGTGGGGGACAGTTTCTCTGGAAACACCATATATTTT.

The gene calls are TRBV2 and TRBJ2-7; tentatively, D is TRBD1 (6 bases). From germline, CDR1 is SNHLY and CDR2 FYNNEI. With 2 bases removed from V and 4 bases from J, the gap between germline ends came to 12 bases. The CDR3 runs 14 residues. The DNA for the CDR3 is TGTGCCAGCAGTGAACAGGGGACGGCTTACGAGCAGTACTTC. This gives the protein CASSEQGTAYEQYF.

CDR3 sequence reads: CAWSPGGPGNTIYF. CDR3 nucleotides: TGTGCCTGGAGTCCCGGCGGGCCTGGAAACACCATATATTTT. J is TRBJ1-3 and V is TRBV30, with unresolved D. The CDR3 length is 14 residues. CDR1 and CDR2 (germline): GTSNPN, SVGIG (reference sequence). V lost 2 bases and J lost 2, with 10 bases in between.

The V gene is TRBV19, the J gene TRBJ1-5; D unresolved. From germline, CDR1 is LNHDA and CDR2 SQIVND (reference sequence). Trimming took 3 bases from V and 4 from J, leaving 10 bases between them. CDR3 length: 14 residues. The CDR3 reads CASSIENGNQPQHF. In DNA form, the CDR3 reads TGTGCCAGTAGTATTGAAAACGGGAATCAGCCCCAGCATTTT.

The chain combines TRBV6-5 with TRBJ1-2, with TRBD1 matching over 9 bases. This CDR3 is built from 15 residues. Trimming took 0 bases from V and 6 from J; bases not matched to a gene: 5. CDR1 MNHEY and CDR2 SVGAGI come from the germline V gene. The CDR3 sequence is CASSYSRDRVNGYTF. The CDR3 coding sequence is TGTGCCAGCAGTTACTCACGGGACAGGGTAAATGGCTACACCTTC.

This chain links TRBV5-8 with TRBJ1-2; D uncertain. This CDR3 comprises 14 residues. Per germline, CDR1 SGHTS and CDR2 YDEGEE. V lost 4 bases and J 2 bases, leaving 12 bases between the germline ends. CDR3 loop: CASSLQQMNYGYTF. CDR3 DNA sequence: TGTGCCAGCAGCCTACAACAAATGAACTATGGCTACACCTTC.

The chain uses TRBV14 and TRBJ2-2; the D gene is possibly TRBD1 (6 bases). Trimming stripped 4 bases from V and 1 base from J, with 13 bases between. Germline V lookup: CDR1 SGHDN, CDR2 FVKESK. This CDR3 region has 16 residues. The CDR3 DNA reads TGTGCCAGCAGCCCGAACAGGGTACTGAACACCGGGGAGCTGTTTTTT. Amino acids: CASSPNRVLNTGELFF.

The chain is built from TRBV7-8 and TRBJ1-5; D unresolved. CDR1 is SGHVS and CDR2 is FQNEAQ in the germline V gene. V lost 3 bases to trimming and J lost 1 base, with 13 bases between them. The CDR3 spans 16 residues. CDR3 sequence (DNA): TGTGCCAGCAGCTTCCTGGACGGATGGAGCAATCAGCCCCAGCATTTT. It specifies CASSFLDGWSNQPQHF. The whole variable domain, remainder taken from reference TRBV7-8 and TRBJ1-5, is GAGVSQSPRYKVAKRGQDVALRCDPISGHVSLFWYQQALGQGPEFLTYFQNEAQLDKSGLPSDRFFAERPEGSVSTLKIQRTQQEDSAVYLCASSFLDGWSNQPQHFGDGTRLSIL.

The chain carries TRBV15 and TRBJ2-5; D remains ambiguous. Germline-derived CDR1 and CDR2 are LNHNV and YYDKDF (reference sequence). V lost 0 bases and J lost 2, with 10 bases in between. The length of the CDR3 is 15 residues. The CDR3 coding sequence is TGTGCCACCAGCAGAGATCCGGGCCAACAAGAGACCCAGTACTTC. Translating it yields CATSRDPGQQETQYF.

This clone was seen a single time. The CDR3 sequence: CASSRGSHGYTF. CDR3 sequence (DNA): TGTGCCAGCAGCCGGGGGTCTCACGGCTACACCTTC. The chain is built from TRBV6-5 and TRBJ1-2, with a weak D call TRBD1 (5 bases). CDR1 is MNHEY and CDR2 is SVGAGI in the germline V gene. The CDR3 is made up of 12 amino acids. V shed 6 bases and J shed 8 bases, with 13 bases lying between them.

V is TRBV27 and J is TRBJ1-1; 7 nucleotides line up with TRBD1. The CDR3 has 14 residues. Trimming removed 6 bases from V and 4 bases from J; junction bases left unmatched: 8. CDR1 is MNHEY and CDR2 is SMNVEV in the germline V gene (reference sequence). Here the CDR3 DNA reads TGTGCCAGCAGGATTCGACAGGGCGGCACTGAAGCTTTCTTT. It encodes CASRIRQGGTEAFF.

This clone was recorded only once. The chain uses TRBV6-1 and TRBJ2-7; D uncertain. This CDR3 contains 13 residues. CDR1 MNHNS and CDR2 SASEGT come from the germline V gene. V dropped 0 bases and J dropped 5 bases, with 8 bases sitting between them. The DNA of the CDR3 is TGTGCCAGCAGTGAAGCGGAGAACCACGAGCAGTACGTC. Residues: CASSEAENHEQYV.

The DNA for the CDR3 is TGTGCCAGCAGCTTGACTAGCGGGGGCACAGATACGCAGTATTTT. This sequence encodes CASSLTSGGTDTQYF. The chain recombines TRBV7-6 with TRBJ2-3; the match to TRBD2 covers 11 bases. This CDR3 contains 15 residues. Germline V gives CDR1 SGHVS, CDR2 FNYEAQ. Unmatched junction bases numbered 0, after V lost 3 bases and J lost 1 base.

The chain has TRBV6-1 and TRBJ1-2; 9 bases are a match to TRBD1. The CDR3 is 15 residues long. Trimming cost V 1 base and J 8 bases; bases outside gene matches: 8. Germline V gene sequence: CDR1 MNHNS, CDR2 SASEGT. This chain's CDR3 is CASSEDGTGLLGYTF. DNA for the CDR3: TGTGCCAGCAGTGAAGACGGGACAGGGTTGTTGGGCTACACCTTC.

Only a few counts were recorded for this clone. The V gene is TRBV24-1, the J gene TRBJ1-3; D is unclear. The CDR3 has 15 amino acids. The ends were cut back, 0 bases at V and 0 bases at J, with 5 bases in the middle. Germline CDR1 reads KGHDR; CDR2 reads SFDVKD. The CDR3 loop reads CATSDLRDSGNTIYF. DNA for the CDR3: TGTGCCACCAGTGATTTGCGGGACTCTGGAAACACCATATATTTT.

This chain joins TRBV21-1 and TRBJ2-6; TRBD1, the table's D call, lacks a check against the DNA. TRBV21-1 is a listed pseudogene. The CDR3 is made up of 16 amino acids. The CDR3, as DNA: TGTGCCAGCAGTATGACCAGGGCAACCGGGGCCAACGTCCTGACTTTC. Translation: CASSMTRATGANVLTF.

This chain uses TRBV3-1 (or the pseudogene TRBV3-2) with TRBJ1-6; perhaps TRBD1 as D (5 bases). Germline V gene lookup returns CDR1 LGHDT and CDR2 YNNKEL (reference sequence). The V end was cut by 0 bases, the J end by 7 bases, with 16 bases between. The CDR3 consists of 17 residues. In DNA, the CDR3 is TGTGCCAGCAGCCAAGAGGCCCGGCCAGGGAACAATTCACCCCTCCACTTT. It is translated as CASSQEARPGNNSPLHF.

This sequence joins TRBV5-6 and TRBJ2-3; TRBD2 matches 8 bases. V shed 4 bases and J 3 bases; nucleotides not matched to a gene: 13. The length of the CDR3 is 17 residues. Germline assignment: CDR1 SGHDT and CDR2 YYEEEE. CDR3 loop: CASSGGRLAWDTDTQYF. CDR3 nucleotides: TGTGCCAGCAGCGGAGGGCGACTAGCGTGGGATACAGATACGCAGTATTTT.

V and J are TRBV11-2 and TRBJ1-1, with unresolved D. The CDR3 consists of 13 residues. Germline V CDR1 and CDR2: SGHAT, FQNNGV. V was clipped by 5 bases and J by 11 bases, with 18 bases between them. The chain's CDR3 is CASSAPPDAGAFF. CDR3 nucleotide sequence: TGTGCCAGCAGCGCCCCTCCGGACGCTGGGGCTTTCTTT. The whole variable domain, filled in from reference TRBV11-2 and TRBJ1-1, reads EAGVAQSPRYKIIEKRQSVAFWCNPISGHATLYWYQQILGQGPKLLIQFQNNGVVDDSQLPKDRFSAERLKGVDSTLKIQPAKLEDSAVYLCASSAPPDAGAFFGQGTRLTVV.

The gene calls are TRBV5-1 and TRBJ1-4; TRBD1 matches 7 bases. Per the germline V gene, CDR1 is SGHRS and CDR2 is YFSETQ. The CDR3 has 14 residues. V was clipped by 3 bases and J by 8 bases; unmatched bases: 7. CDR3 sequence: CASSSADRREKLFF. CDR3 in DNA: TGCGCCAGCAGCTCCGCGGACAGGCGGGAAAAACTGTTTTTT.